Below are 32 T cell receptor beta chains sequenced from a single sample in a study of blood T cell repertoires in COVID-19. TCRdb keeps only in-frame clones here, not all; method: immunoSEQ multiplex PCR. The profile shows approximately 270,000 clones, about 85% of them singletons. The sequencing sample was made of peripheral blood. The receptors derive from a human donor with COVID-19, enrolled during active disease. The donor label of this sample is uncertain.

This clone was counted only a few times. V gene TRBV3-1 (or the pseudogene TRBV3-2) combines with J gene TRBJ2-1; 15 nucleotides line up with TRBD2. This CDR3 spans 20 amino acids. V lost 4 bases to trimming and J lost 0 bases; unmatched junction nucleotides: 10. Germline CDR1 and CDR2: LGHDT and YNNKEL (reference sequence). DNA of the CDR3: TGTGCCAGCAGCCTACAAGGGACTAGCGGGAGGAGGGGCTCCTACAATGAGCAGTTCTTC. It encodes CASSLQGTSGRRGSYNEQFF.

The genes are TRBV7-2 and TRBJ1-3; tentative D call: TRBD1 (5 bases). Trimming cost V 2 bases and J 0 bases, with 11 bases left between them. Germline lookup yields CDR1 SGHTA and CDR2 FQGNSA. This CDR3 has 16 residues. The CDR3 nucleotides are TGTGCCAGCAGCTTATCCGGGGGGTTCTCTGGAAACACCATATATTTT. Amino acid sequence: CASSLSGGFSGNTIYF.

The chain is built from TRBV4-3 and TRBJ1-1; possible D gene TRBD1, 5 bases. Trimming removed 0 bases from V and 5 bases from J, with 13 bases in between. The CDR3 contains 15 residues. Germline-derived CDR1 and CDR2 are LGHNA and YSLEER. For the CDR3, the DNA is TGCGCCAGCAGCCAAGATCCGGGGGGAAGAACTGAAGCTTTCTTT. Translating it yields CASSQDPGGRTEAFF.

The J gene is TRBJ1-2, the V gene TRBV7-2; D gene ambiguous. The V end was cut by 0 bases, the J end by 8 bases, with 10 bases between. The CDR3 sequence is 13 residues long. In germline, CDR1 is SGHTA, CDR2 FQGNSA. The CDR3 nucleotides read TGTGCCAGCAGCTTAGCGCAAACCGGGGGCTACACCTTC. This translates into CASSLAQTGGYTF.

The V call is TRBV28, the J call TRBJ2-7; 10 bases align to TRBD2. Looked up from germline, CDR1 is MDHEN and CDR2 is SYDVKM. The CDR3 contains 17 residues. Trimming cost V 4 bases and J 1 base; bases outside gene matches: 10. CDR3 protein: CASSSSGRATFSYEQYF. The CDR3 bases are TGTGCCAGCAGTTCAAGCGGGAGGGCTACATTTTCCTACGAGCAGTACTTC.

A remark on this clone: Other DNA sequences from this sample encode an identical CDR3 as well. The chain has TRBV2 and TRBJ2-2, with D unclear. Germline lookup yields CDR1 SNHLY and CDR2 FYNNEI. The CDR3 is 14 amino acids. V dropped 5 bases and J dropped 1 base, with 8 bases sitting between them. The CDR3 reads CASSPTGNTGELFF. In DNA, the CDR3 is TGTGCCAGCAGTCCTACGGGGAACACCGGGGAGCTGTTTTTT. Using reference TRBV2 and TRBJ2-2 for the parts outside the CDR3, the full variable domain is EPEVTQTPSHQVTQMGQEVILRCVPISNHLYFYWYRQILGQKVEFLVSFYNNEISEKSEIFDDQFSVERPDGSNFTLKIRSTKLEDSAMYFCASSPTGNTGELFFGEGSRLTVL.

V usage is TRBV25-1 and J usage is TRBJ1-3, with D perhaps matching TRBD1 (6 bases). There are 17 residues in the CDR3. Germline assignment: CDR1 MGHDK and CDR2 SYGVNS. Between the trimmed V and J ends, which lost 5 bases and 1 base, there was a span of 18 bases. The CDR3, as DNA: TGTGCCAGCAGTAGCGTACAGGGTACCCTATCTGGAAACACCATATATTTT. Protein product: CASSSVQGTLSGNTIYF.

The CDR3 loop reads CASSPRTGEKAFF. The DNA of the CDR3 is TGTGCCAGCAGCCCCAGGACAGGCGAAAAAGCTTTCTTT. V and J are TRBV11-1 and TRBJ1-1, with 7 bases fitting TRBD1. The CDR3 length is 13 residues. The V gene end was trimmed by 5 bases and the J gene end by 9 bases; junction bases not matched to a gene: 9. Germline CDR1 reads SGHAT; CDR2 reads FQDESV (reference sequence).

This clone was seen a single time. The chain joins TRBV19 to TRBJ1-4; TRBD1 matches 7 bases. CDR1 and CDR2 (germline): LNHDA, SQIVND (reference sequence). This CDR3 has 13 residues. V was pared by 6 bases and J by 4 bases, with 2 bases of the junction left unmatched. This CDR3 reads CASRGQLNEKLFF. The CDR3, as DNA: TGTGCCAGTAGGGGACAGCTTAATGAAAAACTGTTTTTT.

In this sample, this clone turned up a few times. The chain's CDR3 is CASSSPGNYNEQFF. The CDR3 DNA is TGCGCCAGCAGCTCGCCCGGGAACTACAATGAGCAGTTCTTC. The chain recombines TRBV5-1 with TRBJ2-1, with a weak D call TRBD2 (5 bases). The CDR3 contains 14 residues. CDR1 SGHRS and CDR2 YFSETQ come from the germline V gene. With 3 bases removed from V and 3 bases from J, the gap between germline ends came to 10 bases.

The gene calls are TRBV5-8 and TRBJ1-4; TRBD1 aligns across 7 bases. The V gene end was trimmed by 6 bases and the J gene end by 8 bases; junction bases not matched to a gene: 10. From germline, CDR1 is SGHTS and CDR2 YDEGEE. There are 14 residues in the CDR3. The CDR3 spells CASNDREFGEKLFF. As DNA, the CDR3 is TGTGCCAGCAACGACAGGGAATTTGGGGAAAAACTGTTTTTT.

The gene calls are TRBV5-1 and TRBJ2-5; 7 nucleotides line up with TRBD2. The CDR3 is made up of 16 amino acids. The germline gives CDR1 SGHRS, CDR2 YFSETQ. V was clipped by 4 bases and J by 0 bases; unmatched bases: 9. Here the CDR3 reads CASSRTASGNQETQYF. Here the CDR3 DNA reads TGCGCCAGCAGCCGGACGGCTAGCGGAAACCAAGAGACCCAGTACTTC.

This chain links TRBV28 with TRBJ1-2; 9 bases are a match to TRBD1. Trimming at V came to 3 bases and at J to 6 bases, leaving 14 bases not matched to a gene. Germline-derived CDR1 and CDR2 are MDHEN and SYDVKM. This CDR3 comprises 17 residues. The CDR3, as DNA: TGTGCCAGCAGTTTGCCCCTTAGTTTCACAGGGGGCGATGGCTACACCTTC. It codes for CASSLPLSFTGGDGYTF.

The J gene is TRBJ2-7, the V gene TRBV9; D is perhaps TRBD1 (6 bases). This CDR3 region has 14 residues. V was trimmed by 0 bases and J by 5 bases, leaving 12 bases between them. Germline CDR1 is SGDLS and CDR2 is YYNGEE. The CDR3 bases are TGTGCCAGCAGCGTAGGAACAGGGCGGAACGAGCAGTACTTC. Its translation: CASSVGTGRNEQYF.

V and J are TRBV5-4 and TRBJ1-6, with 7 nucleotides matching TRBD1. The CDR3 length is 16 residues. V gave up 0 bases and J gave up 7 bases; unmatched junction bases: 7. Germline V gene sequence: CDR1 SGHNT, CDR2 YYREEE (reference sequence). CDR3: CASSLDLGGQNSPLHF. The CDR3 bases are TGTGCCAGCAGCTTGGATCTTGGGGGACAGAATTCACCCCTCCACTTT.

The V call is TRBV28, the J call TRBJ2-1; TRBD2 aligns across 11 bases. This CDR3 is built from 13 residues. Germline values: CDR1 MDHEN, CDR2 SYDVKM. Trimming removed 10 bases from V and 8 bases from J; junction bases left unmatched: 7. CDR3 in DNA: TGTGCCACAAGGGCTAGCGGGAGGCATGAGCAGTTCTTC. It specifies CATRASGRHEQFF.

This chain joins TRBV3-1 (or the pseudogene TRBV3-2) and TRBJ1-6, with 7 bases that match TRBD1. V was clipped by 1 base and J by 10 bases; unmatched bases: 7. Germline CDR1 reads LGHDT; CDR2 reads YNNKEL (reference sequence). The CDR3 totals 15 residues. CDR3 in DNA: TGTGCCAGCAGCCAAGCAGAGACAGGGAGATCACCCCTCCACTTT. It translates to CASSQAETGRSPLHF.

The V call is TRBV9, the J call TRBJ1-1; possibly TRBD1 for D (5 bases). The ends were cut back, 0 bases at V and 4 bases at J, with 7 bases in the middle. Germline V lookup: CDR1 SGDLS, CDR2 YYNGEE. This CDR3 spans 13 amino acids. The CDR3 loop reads CASSVGRVTEAFF. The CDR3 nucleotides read TGTGCCAGCAGCGTAGGCAGGGTCACTGAAGCTTTCTTT.

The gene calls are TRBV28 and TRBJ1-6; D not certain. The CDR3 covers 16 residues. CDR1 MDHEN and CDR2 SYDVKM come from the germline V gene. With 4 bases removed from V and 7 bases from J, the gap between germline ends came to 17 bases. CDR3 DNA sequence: TGTGCCAGCAGTTCCCCCCCGGCAGGCATGAATTCACCCCTCCACTTT. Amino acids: CASSSPPAGMNSPLHF.

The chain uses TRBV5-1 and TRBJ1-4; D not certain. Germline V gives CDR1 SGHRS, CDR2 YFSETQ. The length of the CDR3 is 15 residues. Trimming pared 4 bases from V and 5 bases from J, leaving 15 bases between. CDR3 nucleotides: TGCGCCAGCAGCCTACTCGGAGGCGGGAATGAAAAACTGTTTTTT. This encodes CASSLLGGGNEKLFF. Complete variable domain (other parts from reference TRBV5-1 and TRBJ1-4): KAGVTQTPRYLIKTRGQQVTLSCSPISGHRSVSWYQQTPGQGLQFLFEYFSETQRNKGNFPGRFSGRQFSNSRSEMNVSTLELGDSALYLCASSLLGGGNEKLFFGSGTQLSVL.

The CDR3, as DNA: TGTGCCAGCAGCTTTCAGGGGGCCGGCTATGGCTACACCTTC. Translating it yields CASSFQGAGYGYTF. The chain is built from TRBV27 and TRBJ1-2; TRBD1 aligns across 8 bases. V was clipped by 6 bases and J by 4 bases; unmatched bases: 7. CDR1 and CDR2 (germline): MNHEY, SMNVEV (reference sequence). The CDR3 extends over 14 amino acids.

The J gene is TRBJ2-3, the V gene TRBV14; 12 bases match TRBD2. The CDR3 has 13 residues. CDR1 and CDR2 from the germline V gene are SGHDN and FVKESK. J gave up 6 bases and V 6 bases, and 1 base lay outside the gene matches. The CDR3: CASRTSGSDTQYF. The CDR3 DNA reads TGTGCCAGCAGGACTAGCGGGAGCGATACGCAGTATTTT.

The CDR3 loop is CASSLGQIYNSPLHF. The CDR3, as DNA: TGTGCCAGCAGCCTGGGACAGATCTATAATTCACCCCTCCACTTT. The chain carries TRBV6-5 and TRBJ1-6; 7 nucleotides line up with TRBD1. Germline V gives CDR1 MNHEY, CDR2 SVGAGI. Germline trimming cut 6 bases from V and 3 bases from J; bases unmatched to any gene: 5. The CDR3 is 15 amino acids.

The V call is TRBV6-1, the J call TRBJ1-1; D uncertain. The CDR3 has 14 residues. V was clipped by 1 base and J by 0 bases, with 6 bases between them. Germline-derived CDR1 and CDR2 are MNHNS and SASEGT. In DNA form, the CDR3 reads TGTGCCAGCAGTGAAGTTTATGTGAACACTGAAGCTTTCTTT. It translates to CASSEVYVNTEAFF.

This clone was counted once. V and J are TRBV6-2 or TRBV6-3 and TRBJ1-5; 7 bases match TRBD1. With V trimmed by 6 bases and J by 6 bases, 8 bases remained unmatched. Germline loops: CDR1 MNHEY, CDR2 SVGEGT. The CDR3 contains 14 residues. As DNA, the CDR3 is TGTGCCAGCAGCGTCGACAGGGAGGTTCAGCCCCAGCATTTT. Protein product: CASSVDREVQPQHF.

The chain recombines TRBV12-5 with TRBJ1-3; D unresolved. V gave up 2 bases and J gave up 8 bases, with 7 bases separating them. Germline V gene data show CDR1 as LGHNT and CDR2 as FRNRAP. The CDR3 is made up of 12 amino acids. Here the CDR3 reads CASGLNADTIYF. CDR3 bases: TGTGCTAGTGGTTTGAACGCGGACACCATATATTTT.

This chain's CDR3 is CASSVRTGDEKLFF. The CDR3 DNA is TGTGCCAGCAGCGTGAGGACAGGGGATGAAAAACTGTTTTTT. The chain uses TRBV9 and TRBJ1-4, with 9 bases fitting TRBD1. CDR1 is SGDLS and CDR2 is YYNGEE in the germline V gene. V trimming: 2 bases; J trimming: 6 bases; junction bases outside the gene matches: 2. The CDR3 contains 14 residues. Filled out from reference TRBV9 and TRBJ1-4, the complete variable domain reads DSGVTQTPKHLITATGQRVTLRCSPRSGDLSVYWYQQSLDQGLQFLIQYYNGEERAKGNILERFSAQQFPDLHSELNLSSLELGDSALYFCASSVRTGDEKLFFGSGTQLSVL.

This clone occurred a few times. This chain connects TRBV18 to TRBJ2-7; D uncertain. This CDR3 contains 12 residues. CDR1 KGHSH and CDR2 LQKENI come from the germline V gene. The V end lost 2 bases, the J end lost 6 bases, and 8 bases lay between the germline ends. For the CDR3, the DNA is TGTGCCAGCTCACCAACATACCCCGAGCAGTACTTC. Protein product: CASSPTYPEQYF.

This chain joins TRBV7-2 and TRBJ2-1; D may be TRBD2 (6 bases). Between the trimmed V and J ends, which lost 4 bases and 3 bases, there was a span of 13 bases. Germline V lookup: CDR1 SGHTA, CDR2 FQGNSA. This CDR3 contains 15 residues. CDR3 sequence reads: CASSSGVAVYNEQFF. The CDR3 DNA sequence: TGTGCCAGCAGCTCCGGGGTAGCGGTCTACAATGAGCAGTTCTTC.

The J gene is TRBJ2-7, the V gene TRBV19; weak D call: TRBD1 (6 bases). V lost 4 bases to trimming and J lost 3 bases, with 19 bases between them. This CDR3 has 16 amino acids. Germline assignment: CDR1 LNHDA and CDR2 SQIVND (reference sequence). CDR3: CASSTDTGTSLYEQYF. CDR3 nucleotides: TGTGCCAGTAGTACGGATACAGGGACCTCCCTCTACGAGCAGTACTTC.

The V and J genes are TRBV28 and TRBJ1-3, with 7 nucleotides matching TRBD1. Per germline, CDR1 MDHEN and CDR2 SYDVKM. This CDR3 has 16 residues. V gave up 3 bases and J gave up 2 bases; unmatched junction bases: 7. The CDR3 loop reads CASSLAQGEAGNTIYF. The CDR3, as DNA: TGTGCCAGCAGTTTGGCCCAGGGGGAAGCTGGAAACACCATATATTTT.

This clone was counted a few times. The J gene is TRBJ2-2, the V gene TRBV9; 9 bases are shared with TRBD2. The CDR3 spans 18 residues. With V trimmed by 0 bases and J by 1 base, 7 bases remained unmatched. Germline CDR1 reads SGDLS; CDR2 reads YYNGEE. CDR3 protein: CASSVALIAGENTGELFF. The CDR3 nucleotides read TGTGCCAGCAGCGTAGCTTTGATAGCGGGAGAGAACACCGGGGAGCTGTTTTTT. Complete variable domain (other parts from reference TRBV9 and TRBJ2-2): DSGVTQTPKHLITATGQRVTLRCSPRSGDLSVYWYQQSLDQGLQFLIQYYNGEERAKGNILERFSAQQFPDLHSELNLSSLELGDSALYFCASSVALIAGENTGELFFGEGSRLTVL.